This T cell receptor (beta chain) was obtained from a study of control samples from healthy donors and cancer patients. In this sample, this clone turned up a few times. Germline assignment: CDR1 SGHTA and CDR2 FQGNSA. The CDR3 runs to 16 residues. With V trimmed by 1 base and J by 6 bases, 7 bases remained unmatched. Assay used: immunoSEQ multiplex PCR; TCRdb lists only in-frame clones, some missing. The table includes some 140,000 clones, around 90% detected once. This clonotype was obtained from a man aged 25-45 years in good health. J is TRBJ2-2 and V is TRBV7-2; 8 positions agree with TRBD1. The sample consisted of blood. CDR3 sequence (DNA): TGTGCCAGCAGCTTAGGCCCGGCAGGGGGCTCCGGGGAGCTGTTTTTT. This translates into CASSLGPAGGSGELFF.